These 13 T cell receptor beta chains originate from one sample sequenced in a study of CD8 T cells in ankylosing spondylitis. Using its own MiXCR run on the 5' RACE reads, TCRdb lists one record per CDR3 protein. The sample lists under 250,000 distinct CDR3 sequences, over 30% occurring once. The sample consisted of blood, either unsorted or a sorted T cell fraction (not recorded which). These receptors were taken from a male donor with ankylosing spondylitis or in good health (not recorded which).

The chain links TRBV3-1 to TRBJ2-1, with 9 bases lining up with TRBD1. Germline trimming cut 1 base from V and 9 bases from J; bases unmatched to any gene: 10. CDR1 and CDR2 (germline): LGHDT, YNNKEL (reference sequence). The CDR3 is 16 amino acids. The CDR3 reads CASSQGSKGGQGEQFF. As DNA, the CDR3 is TGTGCCAGCAGCCAAGGATCGAAAGGGGGACAGGGTGAGCAGTTCTTC.

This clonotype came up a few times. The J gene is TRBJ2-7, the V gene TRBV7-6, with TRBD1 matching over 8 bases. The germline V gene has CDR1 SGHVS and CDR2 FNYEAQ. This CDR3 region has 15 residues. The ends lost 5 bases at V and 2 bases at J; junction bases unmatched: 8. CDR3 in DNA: TGTGCCAGCAGCCCCAACCGGGACAGGACCTACGAGCAGTACTTC. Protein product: CASSPNRDRTYEQYF. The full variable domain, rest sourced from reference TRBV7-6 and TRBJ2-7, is GAGVSQSPRYKVTKRGQDVALRCDPISGHVSLYWYRQALGQGPEFLTYFNYEAQQDKSGLPNDRFSAERPEGSISTLTIQRTEQRDSAMYRCASSPNRDRTYEQYFGPGTRLTVT.

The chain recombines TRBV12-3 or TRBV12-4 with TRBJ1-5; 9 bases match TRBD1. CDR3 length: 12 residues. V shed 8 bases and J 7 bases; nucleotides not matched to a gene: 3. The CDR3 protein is CASGDRVQPQHF. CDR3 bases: TGTGCCAGCGGGGACAGGGTACAGCCCCAGCATTTT.

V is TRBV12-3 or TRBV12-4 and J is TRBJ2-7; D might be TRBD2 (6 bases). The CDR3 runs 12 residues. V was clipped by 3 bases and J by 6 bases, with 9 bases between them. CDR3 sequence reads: CASSFVEGEQYF. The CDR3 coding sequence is TGTGCCAGCAGTTTCGTGGAGGGCGAGCAGTACTTC.

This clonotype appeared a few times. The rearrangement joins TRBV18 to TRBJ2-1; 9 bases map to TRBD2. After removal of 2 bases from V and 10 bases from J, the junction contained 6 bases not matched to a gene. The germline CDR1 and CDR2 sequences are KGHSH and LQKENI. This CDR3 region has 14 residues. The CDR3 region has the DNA TGTGCCAGCTCACCAGCGGGGGGGCCCCACGAGCAGTTCTTC. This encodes CASSPAGGPHEQFF.

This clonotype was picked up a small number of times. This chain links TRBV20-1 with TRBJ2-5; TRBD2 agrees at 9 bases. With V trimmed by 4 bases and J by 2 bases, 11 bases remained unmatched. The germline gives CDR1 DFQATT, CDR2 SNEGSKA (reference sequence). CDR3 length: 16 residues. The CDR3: CSAKVSSGAAQETQYF. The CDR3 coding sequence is TGCAGTGCTAAAGTGTCTAGCGGGGCGGCTCAAGAGACCCAGTACTTC.

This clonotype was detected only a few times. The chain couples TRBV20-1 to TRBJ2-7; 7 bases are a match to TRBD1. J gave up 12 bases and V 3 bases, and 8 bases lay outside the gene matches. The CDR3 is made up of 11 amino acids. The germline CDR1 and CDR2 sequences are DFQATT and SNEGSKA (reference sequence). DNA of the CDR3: TGCAGTGCTAGTGATCAACGGGACAGGTACTTC. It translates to CSASDQRDRYF.

The CDR3 DNA sequence: TGCAGTGCTACCGGGACAGGACGCAATCAGCCCCAGCATTTT. It is translated as CSATGTGRNQPQHF. The gene calls are TRBV20-1 and TRBJ1-5; 8 bases are shared with TRBD1. The CDR3 covers 14 residues. Trimming removed 4 bases from V and 2 bases from J; junction bases left unmatched: 4. Germline V gives CDR1 DFQATT, CDR2 SNEGSKA (reference sequence).

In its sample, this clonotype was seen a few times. The CDR3 is CSARGGVTPMEQFF. The CDR3 bases are TGCAGTGCTAGAGGCGGGGTAACCCCGATGGAGCAGTTCTTC. V and J are TRBV20-1 and TRBJ2-1; perhaps TRBD2 as D (6 bases). The CDR3 has 14 residues. Germline V CDR1 and CDR2: DFQATT, SNEGSKA (reference sequence). The germline V and J ends were trimmed by 1 base and 10 bases, with 17 bases remaining between them.

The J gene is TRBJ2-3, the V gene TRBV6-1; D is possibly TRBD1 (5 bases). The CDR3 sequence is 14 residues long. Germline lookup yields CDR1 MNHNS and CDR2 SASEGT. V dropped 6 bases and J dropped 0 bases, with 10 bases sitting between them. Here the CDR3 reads CASRETVSTDTQYF. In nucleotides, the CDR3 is TGTGCCAGCAGGGAGACAGTCAGCACAGATACGCAGTATTTT.

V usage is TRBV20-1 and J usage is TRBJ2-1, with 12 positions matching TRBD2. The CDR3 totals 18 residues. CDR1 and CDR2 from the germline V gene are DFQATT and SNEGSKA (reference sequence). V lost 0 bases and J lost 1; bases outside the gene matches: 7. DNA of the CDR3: TGCAGTGCTAGAGAGGGGGGAGGACTAGCGGGGTCCTACAATGAGCAGTTCTTC. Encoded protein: CSAREGGGLAGSYNEQFF.

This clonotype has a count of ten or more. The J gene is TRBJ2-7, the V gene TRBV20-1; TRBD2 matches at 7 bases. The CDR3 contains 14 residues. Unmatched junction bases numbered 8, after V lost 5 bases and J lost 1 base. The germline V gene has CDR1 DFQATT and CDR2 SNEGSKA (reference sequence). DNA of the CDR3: TGCAGTGCTGGAGCGGGGAGCTCTTCCTACGAGCAGTACTTC. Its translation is CSAGAGSSSYEQYF.

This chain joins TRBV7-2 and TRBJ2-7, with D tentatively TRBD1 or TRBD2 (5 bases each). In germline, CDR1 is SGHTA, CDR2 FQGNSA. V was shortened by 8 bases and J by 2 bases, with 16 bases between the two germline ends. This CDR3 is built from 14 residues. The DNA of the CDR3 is TGTGCCAGCTCCAGTCGGGTGGGGGCCTACGAGCAGTACTTC. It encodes CASSSRVGAYEQYF.